This T cell receptor beta chain stems from a study of T cells after yellow fever vaccination. With regard to this clonotype: No antigen is known for it.

Study results and limitations: A large majority of primary-vaccination clones showed up again after the booster (approximately 95% CD4, 88% CD8).

In making TCR cDNA, 5'RACE template switching added a universal primer site and UMIs to it. MiXCR, applied by TCRdb to the 5' RACE reads, yields one record per CDR3 protein. The sample yields roughly 170,000 distinct CDR3 sequences, approximately 6.2% seen once. The specimen was CD4+ T cells sorted from PBMCs, collected on the day of the first yellow fever vaccination. The receptor was isolated from a man between 18 and 29 years old who received the YFV17D yellow fever vaccine.

The CDR3 bases are TGTGCCAGCAGCTTGACACTCTTTAGGTCACCCCTCCACTTT. Translated: CASSLTLFRSPLHF. The genes are TRBV5-6 and TRBJ1-6; D not certain. The V end was cut by 1 base, the J end by 10 bases, with 12 bases between. The CDR3 extends over 14 amino acids. In germline, CDR1 is SGHDT, CDR2 YYEEEE.